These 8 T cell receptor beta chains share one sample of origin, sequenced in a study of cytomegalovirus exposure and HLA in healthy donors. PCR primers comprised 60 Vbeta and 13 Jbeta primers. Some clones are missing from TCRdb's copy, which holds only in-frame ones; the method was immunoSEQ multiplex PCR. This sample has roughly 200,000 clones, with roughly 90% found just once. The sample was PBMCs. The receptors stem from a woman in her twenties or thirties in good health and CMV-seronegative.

The CDR3 loop is CASSLTLAGDYTDTQYF. The CDR3 region has the DNA TGCGCCAGCAGCTTGACTCTAGCGGGGGACTACACAGATACGCAGTATTTT. This sequence joins TRBV5-1 and TRBJ2-3, with 10 positions matching TRBD2. Trimming at V came to 1 base and at J to 2 bases, leaving 7 bases not matched to a gene. The CDR3 loop spans 17 amino acids. The germline CDR1 and CDR2 sequences are SGHRS and YFSETQ. Looking up the rest from reference TRBV5-1 and TRBJ2-3 gives the full variable domain: KAGVTQTPRYLIKTRGQQVTLSCSPISGHRSVSWYQQTPGQGLQFLFEYFSETQRNKGNFPGRFSGRQFSNSRSEMNVSTLELGDSALYLCASSLTLAGDYTDTQYFGPGTRLTVL.

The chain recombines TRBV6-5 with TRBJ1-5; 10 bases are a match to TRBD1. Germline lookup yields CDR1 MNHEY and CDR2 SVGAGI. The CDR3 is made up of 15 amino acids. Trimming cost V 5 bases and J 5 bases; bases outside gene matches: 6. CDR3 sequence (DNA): TGTGCCAGCAGTGCCGGACAGGGGGAGTATCAGCCCCAGCATTTT. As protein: CASSAGQGEYQPQHF.

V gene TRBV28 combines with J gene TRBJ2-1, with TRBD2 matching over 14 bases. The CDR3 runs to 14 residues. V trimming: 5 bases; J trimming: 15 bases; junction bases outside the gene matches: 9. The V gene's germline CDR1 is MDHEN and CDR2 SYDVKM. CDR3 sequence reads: CASSPLRLAGGGFF. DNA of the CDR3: TGTGCCAGCAGTCCCCTCCGACTAGCGGGAGGGGGGTTCTTC.

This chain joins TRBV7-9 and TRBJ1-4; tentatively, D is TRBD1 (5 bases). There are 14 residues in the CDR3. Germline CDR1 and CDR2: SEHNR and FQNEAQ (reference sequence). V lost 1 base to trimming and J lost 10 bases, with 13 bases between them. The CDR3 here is CASSLDRAQGKLFF. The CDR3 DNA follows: TGTGCCAGCAGCTTAGACCGGGCCCAGGGAAAACTGTTTTTT.

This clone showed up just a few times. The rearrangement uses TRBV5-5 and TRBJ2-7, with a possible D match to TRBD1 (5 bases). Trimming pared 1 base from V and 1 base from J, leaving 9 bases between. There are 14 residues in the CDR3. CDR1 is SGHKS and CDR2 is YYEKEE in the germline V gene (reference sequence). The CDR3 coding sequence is TGTGCCAGCAGCTTGTTGACAGAGTCCTACGAGCAGTACTTC. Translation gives CASSLLTESYEQYF.

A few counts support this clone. The CDR3 sequence: CASSLGKGVEQYF. CDR3 sequence (DNA): TGTGCCAGCAGCTTAGGAAAGGGGGTCGAGCAGTACTTC. The J gene is TRBJ2-7, the V gene TRBV7-9; a weak D match, TRBD1 (6 bases). Germline CDR1 and CDR2: SEHNR and FQNEAQ (reference sequence). V lost 1 base and J lost 6, with 10 bases in between. The CDR3 runs 13 residues.

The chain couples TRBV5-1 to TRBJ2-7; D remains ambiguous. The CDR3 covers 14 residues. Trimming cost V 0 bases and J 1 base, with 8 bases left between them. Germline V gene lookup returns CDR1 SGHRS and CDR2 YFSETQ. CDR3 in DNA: TGCGCCAGCAGCTTGGCGTTAGCTTCCTACGAGCAGTACTTC. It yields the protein CASSLALASYEQYF.

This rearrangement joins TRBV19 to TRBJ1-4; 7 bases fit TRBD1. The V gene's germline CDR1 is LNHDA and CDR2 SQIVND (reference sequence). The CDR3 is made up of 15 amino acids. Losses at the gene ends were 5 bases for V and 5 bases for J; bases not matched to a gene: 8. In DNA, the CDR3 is TGTGCCAGTAGTGTTAATATGGGACAGAATGAAAAACTGTTTTTT. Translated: CASSVNMGQNEKLFF.